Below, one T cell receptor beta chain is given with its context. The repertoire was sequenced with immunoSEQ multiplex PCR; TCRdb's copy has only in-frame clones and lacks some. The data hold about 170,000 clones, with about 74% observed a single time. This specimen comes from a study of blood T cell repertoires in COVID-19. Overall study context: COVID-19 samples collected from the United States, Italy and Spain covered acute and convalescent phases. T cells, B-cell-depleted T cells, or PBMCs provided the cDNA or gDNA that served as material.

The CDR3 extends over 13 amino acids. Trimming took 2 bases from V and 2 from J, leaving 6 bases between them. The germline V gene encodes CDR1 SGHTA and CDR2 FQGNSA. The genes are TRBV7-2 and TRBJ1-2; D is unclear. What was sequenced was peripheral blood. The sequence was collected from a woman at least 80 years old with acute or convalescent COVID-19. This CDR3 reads CASSLSQNYGYTF. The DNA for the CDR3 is TGTGCCAGCAGCTTATCACAGAACTATGGCTACACCTTC.